A selection of T cell receptor beta chains follows, all from one sample in a study of blood T cell repertoires in COVID-19. The protocol was immunoSEQ multiplex PCR, while the TCRdb copy is restricted to in-frame clones and leaves out a portion. The table records hundreds of thousands of clones, roughly nine tenths of them present only once. The specimen sequenced was peripheral blood. These receptors all come from a woman aged 60 to 75 who had recovered from COVID-19. CDR3s include the opening cysteine and the closing phenylalanine or tryptophan. The order of the fields is J gene, V gene, clone size, D gene, CDR3 DNA, CDR3 protein. D genes are given only for firm matches. Clone size is given for some rows only: seen once, a few or many times, or a class if the clone is expanded.

J gene: TRBJ2-2; V gene: TRBV15; clone size: NA; D gene: NA; CDR3 DNA: TGTGCCACCAGCATTGAGTTGGTCGGGGAGCTGTTTTTT; CDR3 protein: CATSIELVGELFF
J gene: TRBJ2-4; V gene: TRBV4-1; clone size: few; D gene: TRBD2; CDR3 DNA: TGCGCCAGCAGCATACGACTAGCGGGGGTTATTAGCCAAGCCAAAAACATTCAGTACTTC; CDR3 protein: CASSIRLAGVISQAKNIQYF
J gene: TRBJ2-3; V gene: TRBV10-3; clone size: NA; D gene: NA; CDR3 DNA: TGTGCCATCAGTGGCGTGGGCAATACAGATACGCAGTATTTT; CDR3 protein: CAISGVGNTDTQYF
J gene: TRBJ2-1; V gene: TRBV12-3/TRBV12-4; clone size: NA; D gene: NA; CDR3 DNA: TGTGCCAGCAACAGGTCGTACAATGAGCAGTTCTTC; CDR3 protein: CASNRSYNEQFF
J gene: TRBJ2-3; V gene: TRBV5-1; clone size: NA; D gene: NA; CDR3 DNA: TGCGCCAGCAGCTTGGAGGGCAGGGGCACAGATACGCAGTATTTT; CDR3 protein: CASSLEGRGTDTQYF
J gene: TRBJ2-5; V gene: TRBV7-9; clone size: NA; D gene: NA; CDR3 DNA: TGTGCCAGCAGCTTCGGCAGGGTGGAGACCCAGTACTTC; CDR3 protein: CASSFGRVETQYF
J gene: TRBJ1-6; V gene: TRBV28; clone size: NA; D gene: NA; CDR3 DNA: TGTGCCAGCAGTGGCGGGGGGGTTTATAATTCACCCCTCCACTTT; CDR3 protein: CASSGGGVYNSPLHF
J gene: TRBJ2-7; V gene: TRBV18; clone size: NA; D gene: NA; CDR3 DNA: TGTGCCAGCTCACCCCCTAGCTCCTACGAGCAGTACTTC; CDR3 protein: CASSPPSSYEQYF
J gene: TRBJ2-3; V gene: TRBV5-1; clone size: NA; D gene: TRBD2; CDR3 DNA: TGCGCCAGCAGCTTCGGTACTAGCGGGGGGCCTAGCACAGATACGCAGTATTTT; CDR3 protein: CASSFGTSGGPSTDTQYF
J gene: TRBJ1-2; V gene: TRBV10-3; clone size: NA; D gene: TRBD1; CDR3 DNA: TGTGCCATCAGTCGAGTCGAGGGGGCGGACTATGGCTACACCTTC; CDR3 protein: CAISRVEGADYGYTF
J gene: TRBJ1-5; V gene: TRBV6-1; clone size: once; D gene: TRBD1; CDR3 DNA: TGTGCCAGCAGTGCCTTGACAGGGTATAGCAATCAGCCCCAGCATTTT; CDR3 protein: CASSALTGYSNQPQHF
J gene: TRBJ1-1; V gene: TRBV3-1/TRBV3-2; clone size: NA; D gene: NA; CDR3 DNA: TGTGCCAGCAGCCAAGGGGAGGGATACACTGAAGCTTTCTTT; CDR3 protein: CASSQGEGYTEAFF
J gene: TRBJ2-7; V gene: TRBV5-1; clone size: NA; D gene: NA; CDR3 DNA: TGCGCCAGCAGCTTGTTCGACAAGACCTACGAGCAGTACTTC; CDR3 protein: CASSLFDKTYEQYF
J gene: TRBJ2-7; V gene: TRBV19; clone size: NA; D gene: NA; CDR3 DNA: TGTGCCGTCTCTCGTGGAGGCACCTACGAGCAGTACTTC; CDR3 protein: CAVSRGGTYEQYF
J gene: TRBJ1-5; V gene: TRBV4-1; clone size: once; D gene: NA; CDR3 DNA: TGCGCCAGCAGCCAACGGACTTCTCTCGGCCAGCCCCAGCATTTT; CDR3 protein: CASSQRTSLGQPQHF
J gene: TRBJ1-5; V gene: TRBV5-8; clone size: NA; D gene: NA; CDR3 DNA: TGTGCCAGCAGCAGGGGACACCTTAGCAATCAGCCCCAGCATTTT; CDR3 protein: CASSRGHLSNQPQHF
J gene: TRBJ1-6; V gene: TRBV6-5; clone size: NA; D gene: NA; CDR3 DNA: TGTGCCAGCGGGACTCTCAACCGGGGTAATTCACCCCTCCACTTT; CDR3 protein: CASGTLNRGNSPLHF
J gene: TRBJ1-6; V gene: TRBV6-5; clone size: NA; D gene: NA; CDR3 DNA: TGTGCCGGGTTAACAGAATCGTTATCACCCCTCCACTTT; CDR3 protein: CAGLTESLSPLHF
J gene: TRBJ1-5; V gene: TRBV6-2/TRBV6-3; clone size: NA; D gene: TRBD1; CDR3 DNA: TGTGCCAGCAGATACGACAGGGGGCAAAGTCAGCCCCAGCATTTT; CDR3 protein: CASRYDRGQSQPQHF
J gene: TRBJ1-2; V gene: TRBV4-2; clone size: NA; D gene: NA; CDR3 DNA: TGTGCCAGCAGCCAAGATATGTTTGGCTACACCTTC; CDR3 protein: CASSQDMFGYTF
J gene: TRBJ1-2; V gene: TRBV28; clone size: few; D gene: NA; CDR3 DNA: TGTGCCAGCAGTTCCCTAGGGGTAGGGAACTATGGCTACACCTTC; CDR3 protein: CASSSLGVGNYGYTF
J gene: TRBJ2-2; V gene: TRBV29-1; clone size: NA; D gene: TRBD2; CDR3 DNA: TGCAGCGCCTTAGCGGGGGGAGCCGGGGAGCTGTTTTTT; CDR3 protein: CSALAGGAGELFF
J gene: TRBJ2-3; V gene: TRBV2; clone size: NA; D gene: NA; CDR3 DNA: TGTGCCAGCGGCCTACACAGAACTAGCACAGATACGCAGTATTTT; CDR3 protein: CASGLHRTSTDTQYF
J gene: TRBJ2-7; V gene: TRBV6-5; clone size: NA; D gene: NA; CDR3 DNA: TGTGCCAGCAGTTACCCCGGGACCTACGAGCAGTACTTC; CDR3 protein: CASSYPGTYEQYF
J gene: TRBJ2-7; V gene: TRBV6-1; clone size: NA; D gene: NA; CDR3 DNA: TGTGCCAGCAGTGAAACAGGGACCCCAAGAGCGGAGCAGTACTTC; CDR3 protein: CASSETGTPRAEQYF
J gene: TRBJ2-3; V gene: TRBV7-3; clone size: NA; D gene: TRBD2; CDR3 DNA: TGTGCCAGCAGCCTACCTGCGGGGGGGCGGTCTGTCACAGATACGCAGTATTTT; CDR3 protein: CASSLPAGGRSVTDTQYF
J gene: TRBJ2-1; V gene: TRBV19; clone size: NA; D gene: TRBD2; CDR3 DNA: TGTGCCAGTACAAGCGGGGGTCGTTCCTACAATGAGCAGTTCTTC; CDR3 protein: CASTSGGRSYNEQFF
J gene: TRBJ2-2; V gene: TRBV11-2; clone size: NA; D gene: NA; CDR3 DNA: TGTGCCAGCAGCTTAGAGCGAATGGACGCAGCCCGACGGGGCACCGGGGAGCTGTTTTTT; CDR3 protein: CASSLERMDAARRGTGELFF
J gene: TRBJ2-7; V gene: TRBV5-1; clone size: NA; D gene: NA; CDR3 DNA: TGCGCCAGCAGCTTAAGGACAAGACTGTACGAGCAGTACTTC; CDR3 protein: CASSLRTRLYEQYF
J gene: TRBJ2-2; V gene: TRBV3-1/TRBV3-2; clone size: few; D gene: TRBD2; CDR3 DNA: TGTGCCACCGCGGGAGGGGCGTACACCGGGGAGCTGTTTTTT; CDR3 protein: CATAGGAYTGELFF
J gene: TRBJ2-7; V gene: TRBV19; clone size: NA; D gene: TRBD1; CDR3 DNA: TGTGCCAGTAGTTCACAACAGGGGTCGGGGGAGCAGTACTTC; CDR3 protein: CASSSQQGSGEQYF
J gene: TRBJ1-1; V gene: TRBV6-5; clone size: NA; D gene: NA; CDR3 DNA: TGTGCCAGCAGTTCATTCAGGGGCACTGAAGCTTTCTTT; CDR3 protein: CASSSFRGTEAFF
J gene: TRBJ2-3; V gene: TRBV5-4; clone size: NA; D gene: NA; CDR3 DNA: TGTGCCAGCAGCACCGGGACATACTTTGCGGATACGCAGTATTTT; CDR3 protein: CASSTGTYFADTQYF
J gene: TRBJ2-5; V gene: TRBV5-1; clone size: NA; D gene: NA; CDR3 DNA: TGCGCCAGCAGTTGGACAGAACAAGAGACCCAGTACTTC; CDR3 protein: CASSWTEQETQYF
J gene: TRBJ1-2; V gene: TRBV7-9; clone size: NA; D gene: TRBD1; CDR3 DNA: TGTGCCAGCAGCTTAAGTTCAGGGACAGCTAACTATGGCTACACCTTC; CDR3 protein: CASSLSSGTANYGYTF
J gene: TRBJ2-5; V gene: TRBV11-1; clone size: NA; D gene: TRBD1; CDR3 DNA: TGTGCCAGCAGCCCGGGACAGGGAGAAGAGACCCAGTACTTC; CDR3 protein: CASSPGQGEETQYF
J gene: TRBJ2-3; V gene: TRBV4-3; clone size: NA; D gene: NA; CDR3 DNA: TGCGCCAGCAGCCAGGGGGGGGGCAGCTTAGATACGCAGTATTTT; CDR3 protein: CASSQGGGSLDTQYF
J gene: TRBJ1-5; V gene: TRBV6-5; clone size: NA; D gene: TRBD1; CDR3 DNA: TGTGCCAGCAGAACGGACAGGGGGGATCAGCCCCAGCATTTT; CDR3 protein: CASRTDRGDQPQHF
J gene: TRBJ2-7; V gene: TRBV7-2; clone size: NA; D gene: TRBD1; CDR3 DNA: TGTGCCAGCAGCGTTTCCGGGACAGGGTCCTACGAGCAGTACTTC; CDR3 protein: CASSVSGTGSYEQYF
J gene: TRBJ2-2; V gene: TRBV18; clone size: NA; D gene: NA; CDR3 DNA: TGTGCCAGCTCACCAGAACAGGGTGCCGGGGAGCTGTTTTTT; CDR3 protein: CASSPEQGAGELFF
J gene: TRBJ1-5; V gene: TRBV18; clone size: NA; D gene: NA; CDR3 DNA: TGTGCCAGCTCACCCGGCAGGGACAATCAGCCCCAGCATTTT; CDR3 protein: CASSPGRDNQPQHF
J gene: TRBJ1-5; V gene: TRBV5-6; clone size: NA; D gene: TRBD1; CDR3 DNA: TGTGCCAGCAGCTTAGGGACAGGGGGCTCTTGGGGCAATCAGCCCCAGCATTTT; CDR3 protein: CASSLGTGGSWGNQPQHF
J gene: TRBJ1-6; V gene: TRBV18; clone size: NA; D gene: NA; CDR3 DNA: TGTGCCAGCTCACCACCGGGGGGTCAGAATTCACCCCTCCACTTT; CDR3 protein: CASSPPGGQNSPLHF
J gene: TRBJ2-7; V gene: TRBV5-1; clone size: NA; D gene: NA; CDR3 DNA: TGCGCCAGCAGCTTGGCCCCCTCCGGTTACGAGCAGTACTTC; CDR3 protein: CASSLAPSGYEQYF
J gene: TRBJ2-5; V gene: TRBV29-1; clone size: NA; D gene: TRBD2; CDR3 DNA: TGCAGCACCGTGGTGGCGGGGGTAGAGACCCAGTACTTC; CDR3 protein: CSTVVAGVETQYF
J gene: TRBJ1-6; V gene: TRBV19; clone size: NA; D gene: NA; CDR3 DNA: TGTGCCAGTGGGGTAAGGGCGGGGGATTCACCCCTCCACTTT; CDR3 protein: CASGVRAGDSPLHF
J gene: TRBJ1-1; V gene: TRBV5-1; clone size: NA; D gene: NA; CDR3 DNA: TGCGCCAGCAGCTTCACTCTAGGGGACACTGAAGCTTTCTTT; CDR3 protein: CASSFTLGDTEAFF
J gene: TRBJ2-2; V gene: TRBV19; clone size: NA; D gene: NA; CDR3 DNA: TGTGCCAGTAGTATCCAGGTTCTAAACACCGGGGAGCTGTTTTTT; CDR3 protein: CASSIQVLNTGELFF